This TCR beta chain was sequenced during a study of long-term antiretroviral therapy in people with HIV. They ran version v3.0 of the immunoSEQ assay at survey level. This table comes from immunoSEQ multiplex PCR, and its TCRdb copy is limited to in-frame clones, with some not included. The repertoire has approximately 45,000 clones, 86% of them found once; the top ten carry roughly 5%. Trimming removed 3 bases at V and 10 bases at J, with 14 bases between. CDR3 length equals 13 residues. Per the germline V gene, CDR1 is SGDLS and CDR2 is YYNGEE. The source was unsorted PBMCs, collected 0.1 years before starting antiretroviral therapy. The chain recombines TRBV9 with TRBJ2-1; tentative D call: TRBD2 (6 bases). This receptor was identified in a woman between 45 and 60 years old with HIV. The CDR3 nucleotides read TGTGCCAGCAGCGGAGCCGGGGGTAGGGAGCAGTTCTTC. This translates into CASSGAGGREQFF.